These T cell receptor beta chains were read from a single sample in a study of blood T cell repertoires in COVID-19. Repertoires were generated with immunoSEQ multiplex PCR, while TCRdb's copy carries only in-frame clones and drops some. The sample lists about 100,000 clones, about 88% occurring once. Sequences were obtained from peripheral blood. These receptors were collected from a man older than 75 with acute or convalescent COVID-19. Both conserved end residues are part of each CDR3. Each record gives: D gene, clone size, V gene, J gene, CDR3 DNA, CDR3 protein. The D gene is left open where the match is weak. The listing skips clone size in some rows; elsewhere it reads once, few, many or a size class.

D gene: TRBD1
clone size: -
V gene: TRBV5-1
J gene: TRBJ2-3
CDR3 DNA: TGCGCCAGCAGCCAGACAGGGGGAAACACAGATACGCAGTATTTT
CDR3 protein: CASSQTGGNTDTQYF

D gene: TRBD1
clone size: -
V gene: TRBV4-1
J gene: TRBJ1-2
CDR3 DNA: TGCGCCAGCAGCCAACCAGACAGGGAGGCTTATGGCTACACCTTC
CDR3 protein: CASSQPDREAYGYTF

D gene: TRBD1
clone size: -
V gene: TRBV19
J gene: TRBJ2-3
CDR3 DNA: TGTGCCAGTAGTATATCCAGGGGGACAGATACGCAGTATTTT
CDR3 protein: CASSISRGTDTQYF

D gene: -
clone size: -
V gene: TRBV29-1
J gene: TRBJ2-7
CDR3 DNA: TGCAGCGTTCTTTCTAGCTCCTACGAGCAGTACTTC
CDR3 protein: CSVLSSSYEQYF

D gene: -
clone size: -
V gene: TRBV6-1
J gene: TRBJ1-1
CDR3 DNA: TGTGCCAGCAGTGAAATCGACACTGGAGCTTTCTTT
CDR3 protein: CASSEIDTGAFF

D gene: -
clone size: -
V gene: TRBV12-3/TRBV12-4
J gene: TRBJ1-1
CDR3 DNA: TGTGCCAGCAGTTTAGAGGGGGGGGGTGAAGCTTTCTTT
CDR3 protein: CASSLEGGGEAFF

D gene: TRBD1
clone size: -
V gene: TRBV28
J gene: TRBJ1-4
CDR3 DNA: TGTGCCAGCAGAGGACAGGGGGCGAAAGCTAATGAAAAACTGTTTTTT
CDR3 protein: CASRGQGAKANEKLFF

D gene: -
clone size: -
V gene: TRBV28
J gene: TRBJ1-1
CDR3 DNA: TGTGCCAGCAGACAGGGTTACACTGAAGCTTTCTTT
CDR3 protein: CASRQGYTEAFF

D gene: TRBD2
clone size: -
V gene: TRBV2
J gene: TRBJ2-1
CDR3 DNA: TGTGCCAGCAGGGGGGGACTAGCGGGAGGGCCGAGCTCCTACAATGAGCAGTTCTTC
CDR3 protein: CASRGGLAGGPSSYNEQFF

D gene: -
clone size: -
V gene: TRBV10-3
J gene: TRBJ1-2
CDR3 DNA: TGTGCCATCAGGGACAACAAGAACCTCTATGGCTACACCTTC
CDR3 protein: CAIRDNKNLYGYTF

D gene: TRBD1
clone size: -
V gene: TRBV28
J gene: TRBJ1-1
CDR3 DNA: TGTGCCAGCAAAAGGGACAGGGGGCCCACTGAAGCTTTCTTT
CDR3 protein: CASKRDRGPTEAFF

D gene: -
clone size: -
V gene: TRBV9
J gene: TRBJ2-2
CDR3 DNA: TGTGCCAGCAGCGTAGGTTTGGAGGTGGCCGGGGAGCTGTTTTTT
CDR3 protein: CASSVGLEVAGELFF

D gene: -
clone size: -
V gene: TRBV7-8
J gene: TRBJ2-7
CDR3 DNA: TGTGCCAGCAGCCAAGTAGCGCTAGGCTACGAGCAGTACTTC
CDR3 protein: CASSQVALGYEQYF

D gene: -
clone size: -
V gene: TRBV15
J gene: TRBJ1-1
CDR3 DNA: TGTGCCACCAGCCGGTGGACTGGGAACACTGAAGCTTTCTTT
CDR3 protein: CATSRWTGNTEAFF

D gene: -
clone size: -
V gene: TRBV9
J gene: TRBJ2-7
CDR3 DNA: TGTGCCAGCAGCGTAGCTGGGTCACAGGACTACGAGCAGTACTTC
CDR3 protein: CASSVAGSQDYEQYF

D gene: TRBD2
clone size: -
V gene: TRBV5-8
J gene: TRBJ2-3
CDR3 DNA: TGTGCCAGCAGCTTGGGGGGGACTAGCGGGAGCACGCAGTATTTT
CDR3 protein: CASSLGGTSGSTQYF

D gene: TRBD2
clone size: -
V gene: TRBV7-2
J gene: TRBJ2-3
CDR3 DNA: TGTGCCAGCAGCCCTCGGAGGAGCGGGACTTCAGATACGCAGTATTTT
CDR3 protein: CASSPRRSGTSDTQYF

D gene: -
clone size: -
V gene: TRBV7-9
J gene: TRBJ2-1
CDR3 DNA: TGTGCCAGCACGCCAAGCGACAATGAGCAGTTCTTC
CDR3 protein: CASTPSDNEQFF

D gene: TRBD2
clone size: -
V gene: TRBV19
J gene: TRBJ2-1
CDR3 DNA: TGTGCCAGTAGTAGCGGGGGGGTGGTGAATGAGCAGTTCTTC
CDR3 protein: CASSSGGVVNEQFF

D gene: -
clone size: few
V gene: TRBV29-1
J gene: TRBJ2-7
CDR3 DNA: TGCAGCGTCCGTATGGGCTCATACGAGCAGTACTTC
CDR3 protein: CSVRMGSYEQYF

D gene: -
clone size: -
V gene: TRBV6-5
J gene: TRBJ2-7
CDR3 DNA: TGTGCCAGCAGGACCTCCAGCGGGTACGAGCAGTACTTC
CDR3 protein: CASRTSSGYEQYF

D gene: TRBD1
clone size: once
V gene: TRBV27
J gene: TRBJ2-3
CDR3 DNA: TGTGCCAGCAGTCTCCGGGACAGGGGAAACACGCAGTATTTT
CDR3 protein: CASSLRDRGNTQYF

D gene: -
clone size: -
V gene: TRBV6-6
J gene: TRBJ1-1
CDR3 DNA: TGTGCCAGCAGTCCCAAGACACAGAACACTGAAGCTTTCTTT
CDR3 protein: CASSPKTQNTEAFF

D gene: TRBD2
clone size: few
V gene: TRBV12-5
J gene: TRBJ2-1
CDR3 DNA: TGTGCTAGTGGTTCCGGAAGCGGGGCGGGGTACAATGAGCAGTTCTTC
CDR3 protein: CASGSGSGAGYNEQFF

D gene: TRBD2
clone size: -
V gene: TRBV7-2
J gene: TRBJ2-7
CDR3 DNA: TGTGCCAGCAGCTTAGGTCCGGGACTAGCACACGAGCAGTACTTC
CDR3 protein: CASSLGPGLAHEQYF

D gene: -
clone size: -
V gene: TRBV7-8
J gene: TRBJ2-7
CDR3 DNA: TGTGCCAGCAGCTTAGCGCTACAGAGCACCTACGAGCAGTACTTC
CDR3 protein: CASSLALQSTYEQYF

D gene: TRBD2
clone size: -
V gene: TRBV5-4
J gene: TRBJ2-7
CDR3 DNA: TGTGCCAGCAGTCCCGGGACTAGCCGTGATGAGCAGTACTTC
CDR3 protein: CASSPGTSRDEQYF

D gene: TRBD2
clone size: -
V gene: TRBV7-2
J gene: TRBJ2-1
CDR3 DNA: TGTGCCAGCAGCCCCCTAGCGGGAATGTACAATGAGCAGTTCTTC
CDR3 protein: CASSPLAGMYNEQFF

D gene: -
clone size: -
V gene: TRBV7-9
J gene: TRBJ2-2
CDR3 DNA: TGTGCCAGCACCAACCCAGGGACAAGCGCGAACACCGGGGAGCTGTTTTTT
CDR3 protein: CASTNPGTSANTGELFF

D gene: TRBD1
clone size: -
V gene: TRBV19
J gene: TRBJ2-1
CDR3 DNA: TGTGCCAGTAGTTCCCAACCGGGACAGTACAATGAGCAGTTCTTC
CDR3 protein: CASSSQPGQYNEQFF

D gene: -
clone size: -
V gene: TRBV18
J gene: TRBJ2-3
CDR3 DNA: TGTGCCAGCTCAACAAGCACAGATACGCAGTATTTT
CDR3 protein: CASSTSTDTQYF

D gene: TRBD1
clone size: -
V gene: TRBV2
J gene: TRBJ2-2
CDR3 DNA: TGTGCCAGCACCGGGACAGGGGGGGTTGCGGAGCTGTTTTTT
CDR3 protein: CASTGTGGVAELFF

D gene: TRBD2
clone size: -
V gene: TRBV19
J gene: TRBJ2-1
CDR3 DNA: TGTGCCAGTAGTATGGCGGGAGGGTACAATGAGCAGTTCTTC
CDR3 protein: CASSMAGGYNEQFF

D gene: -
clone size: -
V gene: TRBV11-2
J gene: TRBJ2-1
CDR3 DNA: TGTGCCAGCAGCTTAGGGGGAGTCGTGAATGAGCAGTTCTTC
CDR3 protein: CASSLGGVVNEQFF

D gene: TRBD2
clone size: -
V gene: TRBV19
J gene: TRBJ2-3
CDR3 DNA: TGTGCCAGTAGTACATCGGGAGGGCCAACAGATACGCAGTATTTT
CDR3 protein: CASSTSGGPTDTQYF

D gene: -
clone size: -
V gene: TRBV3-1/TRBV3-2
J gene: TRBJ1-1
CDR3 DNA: TGTGCCAGCAGCTTCAGGGGGAACACTGAAGCTTTCTTT
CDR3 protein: CASSFRGNTEAFF

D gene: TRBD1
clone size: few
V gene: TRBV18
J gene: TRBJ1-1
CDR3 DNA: TGTGCCAGCTCACTCGCGGGACAGGGCGCCACTGAAGCTTTCTTT
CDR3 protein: CASSLAGQGATEAFF

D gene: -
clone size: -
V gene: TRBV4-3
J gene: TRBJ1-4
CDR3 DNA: TGCGCCAGCAGCCAAGATGCGACGGGTGAAAAACTGTTTTTT
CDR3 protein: CASSQDATGEKLFF

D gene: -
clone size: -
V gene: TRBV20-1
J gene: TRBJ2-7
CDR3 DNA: TGCAGTGCTAGCGGGGGAGGCGAGCAGTACTTC
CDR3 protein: CSASGGGEQYF

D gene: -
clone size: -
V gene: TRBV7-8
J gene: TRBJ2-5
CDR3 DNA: TGTGCCAGCAGCCCTGGCGGCGGGGGCAGCCAAGAGACCCAGTACTTC
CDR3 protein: CASSPGGGGSQETQYF

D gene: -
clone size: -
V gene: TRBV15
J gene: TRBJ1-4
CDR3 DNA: TGTGCCACCAGCAGAGACGGGGAAGGGGGTAATGAAAAACTGTTTTTT
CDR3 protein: CATSRDGEGGNEKLFF

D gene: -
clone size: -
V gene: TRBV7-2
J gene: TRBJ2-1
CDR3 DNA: TGTGCCAGCAGCTTAGAAGAGCTTCGGGGGAGTGAGCAGTTCTTC
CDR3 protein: CASSLEELRGSEQFF

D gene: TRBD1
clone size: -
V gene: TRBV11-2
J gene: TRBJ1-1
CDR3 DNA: TGTGCCAGCAGCTTACGAGGACAGGTTAACACTGAAGCTTTCTTT
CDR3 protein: CASSLRGQVNTEAFF

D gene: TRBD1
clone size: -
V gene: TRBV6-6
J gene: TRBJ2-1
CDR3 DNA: TGTGCCAGCGGGCAGGACAGGGGGGCGTACAATGAGCAGTTCTTC
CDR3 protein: CASGQDRGAYNEQFF

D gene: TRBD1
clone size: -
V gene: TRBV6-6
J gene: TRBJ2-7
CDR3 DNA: TGTGCCAGCAGTCGACGGGGGGCGGGACAGGGGCTCGAGCAGTACTTC
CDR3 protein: CASSRRGAGQGLEQYF

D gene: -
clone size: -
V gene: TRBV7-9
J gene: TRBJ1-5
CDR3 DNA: TGTGCCAGCAGTCAGGGGTCTCAGCCCCAGCATTTT
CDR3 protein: CASSQGSQPQHF

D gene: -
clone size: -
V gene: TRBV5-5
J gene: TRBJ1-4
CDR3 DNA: TGTGCCAGCAGCTTTTCGGGAAGGGATGAAAAACTGTTTTTT
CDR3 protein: CASSFSGRDEKLFF